The entry below gives a single T cell receptor (beta chain) sequence along with its context. Its antigen is not known. Unsorted libraries came from 2 million PBMCs stored at -80 °C. The source of the sample is a study of neurological immune-mediated disorders. Study-level points and caveats: Private repertoires in all groups were suggested by the finding that expanded clones across subjects shared no CDR3 amino acid sequences. HTLV-1-associated myelopathy led in TCR clonal expansion, while multiple sclerosis ranked lowest, below healthy controls.

The output of every sequencing run, over 160 million TCR-beta sequences, came from 15-18 subjects. MiXCR, applied by TCRdb to the 5' RACE reads, yields one record per CDR3 protein. This table has around 65,000 distinct CDR3 sequences, about 5.2% appearing once. The CDR3 runs to 15 residues. Germline V gene data show CDR1 as MNHNS and CDR2 as SASEGT. With 3 bases clipped from V and 0 bases from J, the junction kept 5 bases outside the gene matches. The V and J genes are TRBV6-1 and TRBJ2-7; 7 bases match TRBD1. The sequenced sample was PBMCs. The clonotype was recovered from a human donor with multiple sclerosis. The donor label of this sample is uncertain. CDR3: CASSERRDSSYEQYF. The DNA for the CDR3 is TGTGCCAGCAGTGAGAGACGGGACAGCTCCTACGAGCAGTACTTC.